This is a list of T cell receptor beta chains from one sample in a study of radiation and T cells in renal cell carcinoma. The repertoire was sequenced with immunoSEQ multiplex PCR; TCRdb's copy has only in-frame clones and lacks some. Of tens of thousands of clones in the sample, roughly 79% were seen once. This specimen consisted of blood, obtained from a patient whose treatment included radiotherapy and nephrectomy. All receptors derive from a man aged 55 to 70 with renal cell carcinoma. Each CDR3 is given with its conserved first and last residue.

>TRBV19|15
CASSTYIDRVNGYTF
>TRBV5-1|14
CASSWDLRDGEAFF
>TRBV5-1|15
CASSSPGQGNFGYTF
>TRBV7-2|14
CASSIGQAYQPQHF
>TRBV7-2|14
CASSLSGPTDTQYF
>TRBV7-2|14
CASSLAWQGYEQYF
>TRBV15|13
CATSRDPPYEQYF
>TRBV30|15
CAWSVPSQMNTEAFF
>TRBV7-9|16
CASRDLGLGQGETQYF
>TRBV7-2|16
CASSLIVYLGGNTIYF
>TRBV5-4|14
CASSFSGDNEKLFF
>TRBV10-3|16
CAISEGTSTGTGELFF
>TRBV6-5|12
CASSYDMGEQYF
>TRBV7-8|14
CASSITRAGNEQFF
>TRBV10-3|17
CAISEPPGLAGEETQYF